These T cell receptor beta chains were read from a single sample in a study of post-analysis software for immune sequencing data. MiXCR, run by TCRdb on the PCR reads, gives a single entry per CDR3 protein. The repertoire holds 450,000 to 700,000 distinct CDR3 sequences, roughly 46% seen once, with 1.5% to 2% in the top ten. Sequenced: blood. These receptors came from a girl between 10 and 17 years old with multiple sclerosis. CDR3s include the opening cysteine and the closing phenylalanine or tryptophan. A D gene is named only where the DNA matches it firmly. Size is stated for part of the rows, as once, few or many counts, or as a class when the clone is expanded.

J gene | V gene | CDR3 length | D gene | clone size | CDR3 DNA | CDR3 protein
TRBJ2-3 | TRBV7-2 | 15 | - | few | TGTGCCAGCAGCTTGGGCGTCGTTGACACAGATACGCAGTATTTT | CASSLGVVDTDTQYF
TRBJ2-5 | TRBV11-1 | 15 | TRBD1 | few | TGTGCCAGCAGCTTAGAGACAGGGCTTCGAGAGACCCAGTACTTC | CASSLETGLRETQYF
TRBJ2-3 | TRBV5-1 | 15 | TRBD2 | once | TGCGCCAGCAGCCCAGCGGGGGGTGCCGCGGATACGCAGTATTTT | CASSPAGGAADTQYF
TRBJ2-7 | TRBV6-5 | 14 | TRBD1 | few | TGTGCCAGCAAAAGGGCAGGGGGCTCCTACGAGCAGTACTTC | CASKRAGGSYEQYF
TRBJ2-7 | TRBV12-3/TRBV12-4 | 15 | - | - | TGTGCCAGCAGTCGATCAGGGACTCCGTCCTACGAGCAGTACTTC | CASSRSGTPSYEQYF
TRBJ2-2 | TRBV7-9 | 15 | TRBD2 | - | TGTGCCAGCAGCCCCCCGGATGGGGGGGCCGGGGAGCTGTTTTTT | CASSPPDGGAGELFF
TRBJ1-5 | TRBV4-2 | 15 | - | - | TGTGCCAGCAGCCAAGTCGTGGGACAAAACCAGCCCCAGCATTTT | CASSQVVGQNQPQHF
TRBJ2-5 | TRBV10-3 | 12 | TRBD2 | many | TGTGCCGTACCGTGGGAGGGCGAGACCCAGTACTTC | CAVPWEGETQYF
TRBJ1-2 | TRBV12-3/TRBV12-4 | 12 | - | - | TGTGCCGCGGGAAAGGACAGTCGAAGCTACACCTTC | CAAGKDSRSYTF
TRBJ1-4 | TRBV4-1 | 15 | - | - | TGCGCCAGCAGCCAAGACAGGACAGTCAATGAAAAACTGTTTTTT | CASSQDRTVNEKLFF
TRBJ2-7 | TRBV12-3/TRBV12-4 | 13 | TRBD1 | - | TGTGCCAGCAGTTACAGGGGCTACTACGAGCAGTACTTC | CASSYRGYYEQYF
TRBJ2-1 | TRBV29-1 | 12 | TRBD1 | few | TGCAGCGTTGAGGGACAGAGTGTAAGGGAGTTCTTC | CSVEGQSVREFF
TRBJ2-7 | TRBV4-2 | 16 | - | - | TGTGCCAGCAGCCAGAACTCGGGACTGGGGTCCTACGAGCAGTACTTC | CASSQNSGLGSYEQYF
TRBJ2-5 | TRBV6-5 | 15 | TRBD2 | - | TGTGCCAGCAGTTACTCGGGCGGGAGAGGCTACAAGCAGTACTTC | CASSYSGGRGYKQYF
TRBJ2-5 | TRBV12-3/TRBV12-4 | 16 | TRBD2 | - | TGTGCCAGCAGCTACCGCGGACTAGCGGGGCAAGAGACCCAGTACTTC | CASSYRGLAGQETQYF
TRBJ2-7 | TRBV10-1 | 15 | TRBD2 | - | TGCGCCAGCAGTGATGCGACTAGCGGGAGAGGCGAGCAGTACTTC | CASSDATSGRGEQYF
TRBJ2-3 | TRBV12-3/TRBV12-4 | 15 | - | few | TGTGCCAGCAGTTTTCCGCTAACGGGCACAGATACGCAGTATTTT | CASSFPLTGTDTQYF
TRBJ2-5 | TRBV4-1 | 15 | - | - | TGCGCCAGCAGCCAAGATAACGCGGACCAAGAGACCCAGTACTTC | CASSQDNADQETQYF
TRBJ2-3 | TRBV6-5 | 13 | - | - | TGTGCCAGCCGGGACATACCCACAGATACGCAGTATTTT | CASRDIPTDTQYF
TRBJ2-1 | TRBV12-3/TRBV12-4 | 15 | - | - | TGTGCCAGCACCCTTTATTTCGGGACTGGCAATGAGCAGTTCTTC | CASTLYFGTGNEQFF
TRBJ1-6 | TRBV20-1 | 12 | - | few | TGCAGTGCCTACACACGGAATTCACCCCTCCACTTT | CSAYTRNSPLHF
TRBJ2-1 | TRBV5-5 | 15 | - | few | TGTGCCAGCAGCCTCGATCTAGCGTGGGGCAATGAGCAGTTCTTC | CASSLDLAWGNEQFF
TRBJ2-7 | TRBV20-1 | 15 | TRBD2 | - | TGCAGTGCTCCCCGTCTGGCTAGCGGGAGGAACGAGCAGTACTTC | CSAPRLASGRNEQYF
TRBJ2-5 | TRBV12-3/TRBV12-4 | 12 | - | once | TGTGCCAGCAGTTCCCAACTCCGGGAGCAGTACTTC | CASSSQLREQYF
TRBJ1-1 | TRBV12-3/TRBV12-4 | 13 | - | few | TGTGCCAGCAGTACGCCGGGTTACACTGAAGCTTTCTTT | CASSTPGYTEAFF
TRBJ2-7 | TRBV4-1 | 12 | - | - | TGCGCCAGCAGCCAGATTCAGGAAGAGCAGTACTTC | CASSQIQEEQYF
TRBJ1-2 | TRBV6-9 | 20 | - | - | TGTGCCAGCAGTTATATCGGCCAATGTTTGGATTTACAGGATCACTATGGCTACACCTTC | CASSYIGQCLDLQDHYGYTF
TRBJ2-1 | TRBV20-1 | 17 | TRBD2 | - | TGCAGTGCTAGAGTAGCGGGGGGGCCCCACTCCTACAATGAGCAGTTCTTC | CSARVAGGPHSYNEQFF
TRBJ2-7 | TRBV7-9 | 16 | - | - | TGTGCCAGCAGCTTAGGGAGGGTGACAGGGAACTACGAGCAGTACTTC | CASSLGRVTGNYEQYF
TRBJ2-5 | TRBV5-6 | 14 | - | few | TGTGCCAGCAGCTTGGCCATTCTACACGAGACCCAGTACTTC | CASSLAILHETQYF
TRBJ2-1 | TRBV7-6 | 17 | TRBD2 | - | TGTGCCAGCAGCTTAGTGCCGCGCCTAGCGGGGGACAATGAGCAGTTCTTC | CASSLVPRLAGDNEQFF
TRBJ1-2 | TRBV3-1 | 14 | - | - | TGTGCCAGCAGCCAAGATACCAGGGGCTATGGCTACACCTTC | CASSQDTRGYGYTF
TRBJ2-5 | TRBV12-3/TRBV12-4 | 14 | - | few | TGTGCCAGCAGCCCCTGGGCGGGGCAAGAGACCCAGTACTTC | CASSPWAGQETQYF
TRBJ2-2 | TRBV5-4 | 14 | - | - | TGTGCCAGCAGCGGTCGGCGGAACACCGGGGAGCTGTTTTTT | CASSGRRNTGELFF
TRBJ2-3 | TRBV10-1 | 9 | - | - | TGCGCCCAACAAGATACGCAGTATTTT | CAQQDTQYF
TRBJ1-5 | TRBV5-6 | 16 | - | - | TGTGCCAGCAGCTTGGCATCCGGGACTCCGGATCAGCCCCAGCATTTT | CASSLASGTPDQPQHF
TRBJ2-1 | TRBV29-1 | 16 | TRBD1 | - | TGCAGCGTTGTTGACAGGGCCCAACGAGCCTACAATGAGCAGTTCTTC | CSVVDRAQRAYNEQFF
TRBJ1-5 | TRBV10-3 | 15 | - | - | TGTGCCATCAGTGAGCTCCCTGACAGGAATCAGCCCCAGCATTTT | CAISELPDRNQPQHF
TRBJ2-4 | TRBV30 | 11 | - | - | TGTGCCTGGCTAGCCAAAAACATTCAGTACTTC | CAWLAKNIQYF
TRBJ2-7 | TRBV7-2 | 13 | - | - | TGTGCCAGCAGCGCAGGACCAAAGGGCGAGCAGTACTTC | CASSAGPKGEQYF
TRBJ2-5 | TRBV20-1 | 13 | - | - | TGCAGTGCTAGAGATGGGGGATCGGAGACCCAGTACTTC | CSARDGGSETQYF
TRBJ1-1 | TRBV12-3/TRBV12-4 | 13 | TRBD1 | - | TGTGCCAGCCTTAGAGGGGGCAAGGGGGAAGCTTTCTTT | CASLRGGKGEAFF
TRBJ1-1 | TRBV12-3/TRBV12-4 | 15 | TRBD1 | - | TGTGCCAGCAGTCAAAACGACAGGGAGAACACTGAAGCTTTCTTT | CASSQNDRENTEAFF
TRBJ2-6 | TRBV12-3/TRBV12-4 | 15 | - | - | TGTGCCAGCAGACCACAGGGCTCTGGGGCCAACGTCCTGACTTTC | CASRPQGSGANVLTF
TRBJ2-3 | TRBV4-1 | 17 | - | few | TGCGCCAGCAGCCAAGAGGGCTCGGGTTCTCCCACAGATACGCAGTATTTT | CASSQEGSGSPTDTQYF
TRBJ2-5 | TRBV21-1 | 15 | - | - | TGTGCCAGCAGCAAATACGCCGGCCAGGAAGAGACCCAGTACTTC | CASSKYAGQEETQYF
TRBJ2-5 | TRBV21-1 | 13 | - | - | TGTGCCAGCAGCAAAGACAGTTACGAGACCCAGTACTTC | CASSKDSYETQYF
TRBJ2-3 | TRBV20-1 | 14 | - | - | TGCAGTGCTAGGTTCGCGCCCAGCACAGATACGCAGTATTTT | CSARFAPSTDTQYF
TRBJ1-1 | TRBV10-3 | 14 | - | few | TGTGCCATCAGTGATCCTCAAGAGAACACTGAAGCTTTCTTT | CAISDPQENTEAFF
TRBJ1-1 | TRBV6-5 | 15 | - | - | TGTGCCAGCAGTTACTCGGACGTAGGGTCCACTGAAGCTTTCTTT | CASSYSDVGSTEAFF
TRBJ2-7 | TRBV5-1 | 15 | - | few | TGCGCCAGCAGCTTGGCCCGGTCTTCCTCCTACGAGCAGTACTTC | CASSLARSSSYEQYF
TRBJ1-1 | TRBV2 | 12 | - | - | TGTGCCAGCCGACAGATGAACACTGAAGCTTTCTTT | CASRQMNTEAFF
TRBJ2-1 | TRBV3-1 | 15 | TRBD2 | - | TGTGCCAGCAGCCAAGGAGAACTAGCGGGGTATGAGCAGTTCTTC | CASSQGELAGYEQFF
TRBJ2-7 | TRBV7-2 | 15 | TRBD1 | - | TGTGCCAGCAGCTTTGGGGACAGGGAAAACTACGAGCAGTACTTC | CASSFGDRENYEQYF
TRBJ2-7 | TRBV7-9 | 12 | - | few | TGTGCCAGCAGCCAAGCCTTTGGCGAGCAGTACTTC | CASSQAFGEQYF
TRBJ1-1 | TRBV12-3/TRBV12-4 | 13 | - | few | TGTGCCAGCAGTTTTACTCTGAACACTGAAGCTTTCTTT | CASSFTLNTEAFF
TRBJ2-7 | TRBV20-1 | 11 | - | - | TGCAGTGCGACGGGACTCTACGAGCAGTACTTC | CSATGLYEQYF
TRBJ1-2 | TRBV7-3 | 13 | - | - | TGTGCCAGCAGCTCCGCGACCGACTATGGCTACACCTTC | CASSSATDYGYTF